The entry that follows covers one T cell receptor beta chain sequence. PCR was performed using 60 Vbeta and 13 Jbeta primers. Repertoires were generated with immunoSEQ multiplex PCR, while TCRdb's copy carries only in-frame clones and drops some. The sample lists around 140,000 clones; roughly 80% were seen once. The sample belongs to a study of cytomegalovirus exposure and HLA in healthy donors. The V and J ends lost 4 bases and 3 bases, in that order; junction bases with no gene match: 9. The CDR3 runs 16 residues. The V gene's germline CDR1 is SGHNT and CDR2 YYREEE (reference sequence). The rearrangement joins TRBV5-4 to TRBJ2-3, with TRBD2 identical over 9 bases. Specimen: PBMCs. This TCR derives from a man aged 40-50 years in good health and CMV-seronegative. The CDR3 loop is CASSLPGLARTDTQYF. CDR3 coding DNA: TGTGCCAGCAGCCTCCCAGGACTAGCGAGGACAGATACGCAGTATTTT.